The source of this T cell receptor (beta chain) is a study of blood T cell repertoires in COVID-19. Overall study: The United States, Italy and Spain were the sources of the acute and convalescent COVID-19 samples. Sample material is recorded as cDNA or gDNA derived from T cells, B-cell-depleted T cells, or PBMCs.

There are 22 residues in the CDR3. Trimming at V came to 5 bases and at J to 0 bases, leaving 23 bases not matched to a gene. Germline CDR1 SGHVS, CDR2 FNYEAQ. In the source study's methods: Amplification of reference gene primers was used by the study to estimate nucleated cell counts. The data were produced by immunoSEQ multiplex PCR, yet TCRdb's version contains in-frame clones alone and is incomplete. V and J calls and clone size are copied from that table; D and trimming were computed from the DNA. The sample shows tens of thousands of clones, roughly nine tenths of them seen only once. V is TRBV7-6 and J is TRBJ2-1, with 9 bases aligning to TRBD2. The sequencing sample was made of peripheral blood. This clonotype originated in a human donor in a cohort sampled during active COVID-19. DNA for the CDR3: TGTGCCAGCAGCCACCGTCAGGGCCTACTAGCTAGCGGGGAACCCTCCTACAATGAGCAGTTCTTC. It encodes CASSHRQGLLASGEPSYNEQFF.